These 2 T cell receptor beta chains share one sample of origin, sequenced in a study of blood T cell repertoires in COVID-19. The repertoire was sequenced with immunoSEQ multiplex PCR; TCRdb's copy has only in-frame clones and lacks some. The sample shows roughly 100,000 clones, around four fifths of them seen only once. The sample comprised peripheral blood. These receptors were taken from a human donor in a cohort sampled during active COVID-19.

This CDR3 reads CRRENTAFF. The DNA for the CDR3 is TGCAGAAGGGAGAATACTGCTTTCTTT. This chain connects TRBV20-1 to TRBJ1-1; D is uncertain. The length of the CDR3 is 9 residues. Germline V gives CDR1 DFQATT, CDR2 SNEGSKA (reference sequence).

This sequence joins TRBV7-2 and TRBJ2-2, with 7 bases fitting TRBD1. With V trimmed by 3 bases and J by 0 bases, 7 bases remained unmatched. The CDR3 runs to 17 residues. Germline assignment: CDR1 SGHTA and CDR2 FQGNSA. The CDR3 spells CASSLFLGQSNTGELFF. CDR3 nucleotide sequence: TGTGCCAGCAGCTTGTTCTTGGGACAGTCGAACACCGGGGAGCTGTTTTTT.